This T cell receptor (beta chain) came from a study of read filtering for tumor transcriptome and immune sequencing. For the study at large: R-ISS stage counts were roughly eight for I, 15 to 20 for II, more than 5 for III. Study results and caveats: This fraction held mixed bone marrow immune cells after CD138-negative sorting.

The CDR3 covers 15 residues. Per the germline V gene, CDR1 is SEHNR and CDR2 is FQNEAQ (reference sequence). V was pared by 6 bases and J by 7 bases, with 14 bases of the junction left unmatched. Molecular barcoded adaptors covering alpha/delta and beta/gamma chains were used on approximately 400 ng RNA. TCRdb re-analysed the reads in MiXCR, keeping a single row per CDR3 protein. The table shows around 130,000 distinct CDR3 sequences, with approximately 13% occurring only once. This clonotype was counted many times. Its antigen is not identified. The V call is TRBV7-9, the J call TRBJ1-2, with 7 bases identical to TRBD1. The specimen was a population of CD138-negative cells sorted from bone marrow. The receptor was derived from a donor at least 40 years old with multiple myeloma. CDR3 bases: TGTGCCAGCAGTTCCAATACAGGGGCACGGTCTGGCTACACCTTC. Amino acids: CASSSNTGARSGYTF.